This is a list of T cell receptor beta chains from one sample in a study of cytomegalovirus exposure and HLA in healthy donors. TCRdb's table, derived via immunoSEQ multiplex PCR, lists solely in-frame clones and lacks some. The sample has over 200,000 clones; approximately 80% are singletons. The sequencing sample was made of PBMCs. These receptors all come from a male donor in good health and CMV-seronegative. Each CDR3 is given without its conserved first and last residue. Fields, in order: V gene, CDR3 protein.

>TRBV11-2
ASSFPSETQY
>TRBV5-5
ASSPYGQGGEQPQH
>TRBV28
ASIGRSGRL
>TRBV7-9
ASSLNSGSDTQY
>TRBV11-1
ASSPDRAKNIQY
>TRBV4-2
ASSRGEGPGTEAF
>TRBV5-1
ASSLGVMRGDEKLF
>TRBV5-6
ASSGQRAEDTGELF
>TRBV30
AWSVEYSPTHSYEQY
>TRBV14
ASSRRAGKNTEAF
>TRBV5-5
ASSTGTVVRTGELF
>TRBV11-1
ASSMRLAGHEQY
>TRBV4-2
ASSQEEDTQY
>TRBV7-9
ASTGGGEETQY
>TRBV5-6
ASTHYTGGSGNQPQH
>TRBV5-4
ASRGGLAAYEQY
>TRBV12-5
ARDHTGSYEQY
>TRBV2
ASRASGWTDTQY
>TRBV7-8
ASRGPSGSKTGELF
>TRBV7-9
ASRSRESSYEQY
>TRBV20-1
SASRPPGQN
>TRBV10-3
AISELSGRGADTQY
>TRBV6-6
ASRQGPDGYT
>TRBV6-1
ASSGSGGTEAF
>TRBV6-6
ASGGLLHTDTQY
>TRBV28
ASSLTSGRAVLIYEQY
>TRBV5-4
ASPRGGYEAF
>TRBV10-3
AIRDNRDYGYT